Listed below are T cell receptor beta chains from one sample, sequenced in a study of cytomegalovirus exposure and HLA in healthy donors. Clones were sequenced by immunoSEQ multiplex PCR, and TCRdb holds only the in-frame ones, with some missing. This table holds about 170,000 clones, around 72% found once. The sample comprised PBMCs. The receptor set was obtained from a woman in her forties or fifties in good health and CMV-seropositive. Each CDR3 is given with its conserved first and last residue. The order of the fields is J gene, CDR3 length, D gene, V gene, clone size, CDR3 DNA, CDR3 protein. D genes are given only for firm matches. Some rows have no size entry. The others give once, few or many, or a class for an expanded clone.

>TRBJ2-1|16|TRBD2|TRBV5-1|few
TGCGCCAGCAGCTGGACTAGCGGGACCAACTACAATGAGCAGTTCTTC
CASSWTSGTNYNEQFF
>TRBJ1-1|13|NA|TRBV4-3|few
TGCGCCAGCAGCCAAGATAGGAAGCGCGAAGCTTTCTTT
CASSQDRKREAFF
>TRBJ2-2|17|NA|TRBV30|once
TGTGCCTGGACCCAGAAAGACAGGCTTTCGATCACCGGGGAGCTGTTTTTT
CAWTQKDRLSITGELFF
>TRBJ1-6|16|TRBD1|TRBV4-1|once
TGCGCCAGCAGCCGGGGACAGGGGGCAGGTAATTCACCCCTCCACTTT
CASSRGQGAGNSPLHF
>TRBJ2-2|14|TRBD1|TRBV2|NA
TGTGCCAGCAGTGGACAGGGGCTAACCGGGGAGCTGTTTTTT
CASSGQGLTGELFF
>TRBJ2-1|14|TRBD2|TRBV11-3|once
TGTGCCAGCAGCGTTCCTAGCGGGAACAATGAGCAGTTCTTC
CASSVPSGNNEQFF
>TRBJ1-3|16|NA|TRBV7-2|NA
TGTGCCAGCAGCTTAGGCCCCCAGGGCTCTGGAAACACCATATATTTT
CASSLGPQGSGNTIYF
>TRBJ2-1|17|NA|TRBV4-2|NA
TGTGCCAGCAGCCAAGATCCGTGGGGAAGGGGCTACAATGAGCAGTTCTTC
CASSQDPWGRGYNEQFF
>TRBJ2-7|14|NA|TRBV6-1|NA
TGTGCCAGCAGTGAAGGTTTTCTCTCCTACGAGCAGTACTTC
CASSEGFLSYEQYF
>TRBJ1-2|15|TRBD1|TRBV27|NA
TGTGCCAGCAGTCCTTATGCCGACAGGGGACTAGGCTACACCTTC
CASSPYADRGLGYTF
>TRBJ1-1|14|TRBD1|TRBV29-1|NA
TGCAGCGTTGAAAGGGCAGGGGGGTACACTGAAGCTTTCTTT
CSVERAGGYTEAFF
>TRBJ2-7|14|TRBD1|TRBV6-6|NA
TGTGCCAGCCGCAACAGGGGGACTGTCGACGAGCAGTACTTC
CASRNRGTVDEQYF
>TRBJ1-1|16|TRBD1|TRBV7-9|NA
TGTGCCAGCAGCTTAGACCACAGGGGTTGGAACACTGAAGCTTTCTTT
CASSLDHRGWNTEAFF
>TRBJ2-3|17|TRBD2|TRBV4-1|NA
TGCGCCAGCAGCCCCACTGGGACTAGCGGGGCCGTAGATACGCAGTATTTT
CASSPTGTSGAVDTQYF
>TRBJ1-1|18|TRBD1|TRBV4-3|few
TGCGCCAGCAGCCAAGATTTGGGGGACAGGGGAGAGAACACTGAAGCTTTCTTT
CASSQDLGDRGENTEAFF
>TRBJ1-1|14|NA|TRBV18|NA
TGTGCCAGCCGCCCCACTTACGAGAACACTGAAGCTTTCTTT
CASRPTYENTEAFF
>TRBJ1-2|15|NA|TRBV4-1|NA
TGCGCCAGCAGCCGCTCTCAAGACGAGGGCTATGGCTACACCTTC
CASSRSQDEGYGYTF